This T cell receptor beta chain was obtained from a study of shared clonotypes between healthy human individuals. Study overall: Donors were a couple of women and a few men aged 18 to 49.

Concerning this clone: Its antigen is undetermined.

Memory CD4+ cells were the fraction left after CD45RA+ naive selection. The ends lost 4 bases at V and 5 bases at J; junction bases unmatched: 12. This CDR3 is built from 16 residues. Germline-derived CDR1 and CDR2 are SGHVS and FQNEAQ. It was at deep level that the assay was run. Profiling relied on immunoSEQ multiplex PCR, and the TCRdb table lists in-frame clones only, not all of them. The sample lists about 2.4 million clones; around nine tenths were seen once. The study's findings and limits: An expected dependence of interdonor clonotype sharing on sequencing depth was noted.

The chain uses TRBV7-8 and TRBJ1-1; 8 nucleotides match TRBD1. Sequenced: naive CD4+ T cells sorted from blood. Specified subset: CD45RA+ positively selected. The receptor's source is a man younger than 35 in good health. CDR3 bases: TGTGCCAGCAGCTCAAATATAGGACAGGGTAGGACTGAAGCTTTCTTT. This gives the protein CASSSNIGQGRTEAFF.